This entry lists 2 T cell receptor beta chains sequenced from one sample in a study of T cells expressing NK-cell markers. TCRdb re-analyzed the 5' RACE reads; it lists each CDR3 protein once, without DNA. In all, the sample yields approximately 440,000 distinct CDR3 sequences. Input material: blood T cells: a sorted CD56 or NKG2C T cell subset, CD4+ or CD8+ T cells, or bulk PBMC T cells (not recorded which). These receptor sequences come from a woman aged 50 to 60 in good health.

The chain joins TRBV10-2 to TRBJ2-1. Germline CDR1 WSHSY, CDR2 SAAADI. The CDR3 length is 14 residues. The CDR3 region is CASQAGASYNEQFF.

V and J are TRBV5-1 and TRBJ2-3. CDR1 SGHRS and CDR2 YFSETQ come from the germline V gene. The CDR3 is 12 amino acids. The CDR3 sequence: CASSPQADTQYF. The variable domain in full, completed from reference TRBV5-1 and TRBJ2-3, reads KAGVTQTPRYLIKTRGQQVTLSCSPISGHRSVSWYQQTPGQGLQFLFEYFSETQRNKGNFPGRFSGRQFSNSRSEMNVSTLELGDSALYLCASSPQADTQYFGPGTRLTVL.